Below, one T cell receptor beta chain is given with its context. The antigen is undetermined. Assay: immunoSEQ multiplex PCR; the TCRdb copy retains only in-frame clones and omits some. The sample includes under 150,000 clones, over 75% of them seen just once. This entry comes from a study of graft-versus-host responses after intestinal transplantation. About the research overall: Recipients got multivisceral, liver-intestinal, or isolated intestinal transplants. Every transplant recipient was induced with anti-thymocyte globulin, then maintained on tacrolimus and steroids for 2 to 4 years. Findings and limits, study-wide: Researchers found GvH clones in recipient marrow, and some showed up first in ileum or blood.

Trimming took 3 bases from V and 13 from J, leaving 9 bases between them. CDR3 length: 11 amino acids. Per the germline V gene, CDR1 is KGHSH and CDR2 is LQKENI. The gene calls are TRBV18 and TRBJ2-2; D gene ambiguous. The sample was unstimulated CD4+ T cells sorted from spleen or lymph node cells, taken before intestinal transplant. This receptor was identified in a human donor who received an intestinal transplant. The CDR3 bases are TGTGCCAGCTCACCGAGTCTCGGGCTGTTTTTT. Residues: CASSPSLGLFF.